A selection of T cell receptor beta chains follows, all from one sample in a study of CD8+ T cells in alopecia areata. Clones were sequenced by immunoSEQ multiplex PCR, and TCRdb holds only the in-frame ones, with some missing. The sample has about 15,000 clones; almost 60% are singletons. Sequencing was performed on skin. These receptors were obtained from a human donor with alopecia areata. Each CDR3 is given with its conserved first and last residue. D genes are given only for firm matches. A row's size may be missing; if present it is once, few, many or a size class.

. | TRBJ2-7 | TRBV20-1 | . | CSASAVNEQYF | TGCAGTGCTTCGGCCGTGAACGAGCAGTACTTC
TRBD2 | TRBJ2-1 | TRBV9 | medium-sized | CASSPRTSGPYNEQFF | TGTGCCAGCAGCCCCCGGACTAGCGGACCTTACAATGAGCAGTTCTTC
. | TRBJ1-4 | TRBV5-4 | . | CASSPGGAGDEKLFF | TGTGCCAGCAGCCCCGGAGGGGCTGGGGATGAAAAACTGTTTTTT
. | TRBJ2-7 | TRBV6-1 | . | CASCGRKNQRYEQYF | TGTGCCAGCTGTGGTCGGAAAAATCAGAGGTACGAGCAGTACTTC
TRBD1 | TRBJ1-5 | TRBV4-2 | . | CASSQVTGGCQPQHF | TGTGCCAGCAGCCAAGTTACAGGGGGCTGTCAGCCCCAGCATTTT
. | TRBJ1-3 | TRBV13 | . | CASSITVWSGNTIYF | TGTGCCAGCAGCATAACCGTGTGGTCTGGAAACACCATATATTTT
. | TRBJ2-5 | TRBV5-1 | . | CASSPGWEETQYF | TGCGCCAGCAGCCCGGGTTGGGAAGAGACCCAGTACTTC
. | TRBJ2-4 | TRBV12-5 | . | CASAPAEGEGRNIQYF | TGTGCTAGTGCCCCCGCAGAGGGGGAGGGTCGGAACATTCAGTACTTC
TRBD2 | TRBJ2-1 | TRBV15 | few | CATSTPGLGVYEQFF | TGTGCCACCAGCACACCGGGACTAGGGGTCTATGAGCAGTTCTTC
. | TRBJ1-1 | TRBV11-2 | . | CASSLDRRRANTEAFF | TGTGCCAGCAGCTTAGATCGACGGAGGGCGAACACTGAAGCTTTCTTT
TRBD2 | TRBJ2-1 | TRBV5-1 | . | CASSLGLAGPREQFF | TGCGCCAGCAGCTTGGGACTAGCGGGCCCTCGGGAGCAGTTCTTC
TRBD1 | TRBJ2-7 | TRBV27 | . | CASSLKYRDRGPYEQYF | TGTGCCAGCAGTTTAAAATACCGGGACAGGGGGCCGTACGAGCAGTACTTC
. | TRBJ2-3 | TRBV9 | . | CASSEHADTQYF | TGTGCCAGCAGCGAGCATGCAGATACGCAGTATTTT
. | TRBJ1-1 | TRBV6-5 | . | CASSYGQGHTEAFF | TGTGCCAGCAGTTACGGGCAGGGTCACACTGAAGCTTTCTTT
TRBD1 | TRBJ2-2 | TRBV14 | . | CASSLLGGSNTGELFF | TGTGCCAGCAGCCTCCTAGGGGGCTCGAACACCGGGGAGCTGTTTTTT
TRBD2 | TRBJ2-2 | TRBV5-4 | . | CASSFGGLAGSNTGELFF | TGTGCCAGCAGCTTTGGGGGACTAGCGGGAAGTAACACCGGGGAGCTGTTTTTT
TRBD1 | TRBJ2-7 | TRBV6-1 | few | CAISESRDRSGRNEQYF | TGTGCCATCAGTGAGTCAAGGGACAGAAGTGGTCGGAACGAGCAGTACTTC
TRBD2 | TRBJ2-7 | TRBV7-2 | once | CASSFSTSGYEQYF | TGTGCCAGCAGCTTCTCGACTAGCGGGTACGAGCAGTACTTC
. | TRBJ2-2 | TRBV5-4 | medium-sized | CASSLATFNTGELFF | TGTGCCAGCAGCCTGGCTACTTTTAACACCGGGGAGCTGTTTTTT
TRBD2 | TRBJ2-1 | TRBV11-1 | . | CASSLGTSGRNEQFF | TGTGCCAGCAGCTTAGGGACTAGCGGGAGGAATGAGCAGTTCTTC
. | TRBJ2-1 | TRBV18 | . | CASSPQGSEQFF | TGTGCCAGCTCACCACAGGGGAGTGAGCAGTTCTTC
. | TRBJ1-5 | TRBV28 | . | CASNKQVSNQPQHF | TGTGCCAGCAACAAACAGGTTAGCAATCAGCCCCAGCATTTT
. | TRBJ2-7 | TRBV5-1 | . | CASSFQGYEQYF | TGCGCCAGCAGCTTTCAAGGTTACGAGCAGTACTTC
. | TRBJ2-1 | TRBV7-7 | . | CASSPGGPQEQFF | TGTGCTAGCAGCCCTGGGGGCCCACAAGAGCAGTTCTTC
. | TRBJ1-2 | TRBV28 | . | CASSYGGPSNYGYTF | TGTGCCAGCAGTTACGGCGGACCGTCTAACTATGGCTACACCTTC
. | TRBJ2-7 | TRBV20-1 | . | CSARGPYEQYF | TGCAGTGCCAGGGGACCCTACGAGCAGTACTTC
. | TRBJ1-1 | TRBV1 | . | CTSSQGPTNTEAFF | TGCACCAGCAGCCAAGGCCCCACTAACACTGAAGCTTTCTTT
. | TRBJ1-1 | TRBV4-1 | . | CASSPRVVNTEAFF | TGCGCCAGCAGCCCCAGGGTCGTTAATACTGAAGCTTTCTTT
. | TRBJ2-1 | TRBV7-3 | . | CASSLGGIGNEQFF | TGTGCCAGCAGCTTAGGGGGAATAGGCAATGAGCAGTTCTTC
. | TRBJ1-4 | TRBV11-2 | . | CASSLDIVREKLFF | TGTGCCAGCAGCTTAGACATCGTACGTGAAAAACTGTTTTTT
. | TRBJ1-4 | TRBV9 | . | CASSVGEATNEKLFF | TGTGCCAGCAGCGTAGGCGAGGCAACTAATGAAAAACTGTTTTTT
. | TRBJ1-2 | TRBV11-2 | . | CASSLAALGNYGYTF | TGTGCCAGCAGCTTAGCGGCGCTCGGGAACTATGGCTACACCTTC
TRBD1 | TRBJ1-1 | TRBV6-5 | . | CASSKTGGFGEAFF | TGTGCCAGCAGTAAGACAGGGGGCTTTGGTGAAGCTTTCTTT
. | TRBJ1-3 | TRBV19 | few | CASSMGRGSGNTIYF | TGTGCCAGTAGCATGGGAAGGGGCTCCGGAAACACCATATATTTT
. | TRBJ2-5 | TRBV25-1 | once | CASSEGVMRTDQETQYF | TGTGCCAGCAGTGAGGGGGTGATGAGGACAGATCAAGAGACCCAGTACTTC
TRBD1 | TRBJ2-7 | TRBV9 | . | CASSVSGQEYEQYF | TGTGCCAGCAGCGTATCGGGACAGGAGTACGAGCAGTACTTC
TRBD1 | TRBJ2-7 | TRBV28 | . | CASRSLQGAAYEQYF | TGTGCCAGCAGATCATTACAGGGGGCCGCCTACGAGCAGTACTTC
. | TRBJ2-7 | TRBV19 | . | CASSIGLGGEQYF | TGTGCCAGTAGTATAGGGCTAGGCGGCGAGCAGTACTTC
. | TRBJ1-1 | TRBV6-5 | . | CASSYRDIRNTEAFF | TGTGCCAGCAGTTACAGGGACATCAGAAACACTGAAGCTTTCTTT
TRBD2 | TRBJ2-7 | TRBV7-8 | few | CASSSGLAGRFYEQYF | TGTGCCAGCAGCTCAGGACTAGCGGGAAGGTTCTACGAGCAGTACTTC
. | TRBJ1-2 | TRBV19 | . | CASSISFNYGYTF | TGTGCCAGTAGTATATCGTTTAACTATGGCTACACCTTC
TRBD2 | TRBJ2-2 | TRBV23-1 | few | CASSQLERELNTGELFF | TGCGCCAGCAGTCAATTAGAGCGGGAGCTTAACACCGGGGAGCTGTTTTTT
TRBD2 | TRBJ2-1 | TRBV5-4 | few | CASSPSGLALRNEQFF | TGCGCCAGCAGCCCCTCGGGACTAGCGTTGCGCAATGAGCAGTTCTTC
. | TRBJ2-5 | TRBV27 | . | CASSLSDGSQETQYF | TGTGCCAGCAGTTTATCGGACGGCTCCCAAGAGACCCAGTACTTC
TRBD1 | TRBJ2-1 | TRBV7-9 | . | CASSLAESRTGDYNEQFF | TGTGCCAGCAGCTTAGCGGAGTCCCGGACAGGAGACTACAATGAGCAGTTCTTC
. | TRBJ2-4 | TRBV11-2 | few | CASSLGRLVQYF | TGTGCCAGCAGCTTAGGCCGTTTGGTTCAGTACTTC
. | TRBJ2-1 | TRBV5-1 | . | CAEPRAHLGSYNEQFF | TGCGCCGAGCCTCGGGCTCATTTAGGCTCCTACAATGAGCAGTTCTTC
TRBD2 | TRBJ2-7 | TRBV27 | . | CASNPGLAGAGVEQYF | TGTGCCAGCAACCCGGGACTAGCGGGAGCGGGGGTCGAGCAGTACTTC
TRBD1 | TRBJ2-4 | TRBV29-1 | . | CSVEDGTGIQYF | TGCAGCGTTGAAGACGGGACAGGCATTCAGTACTTC
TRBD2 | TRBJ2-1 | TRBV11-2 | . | CASSLEGTSGRFYNEQFF | TGTGCCAGCAGCTTAGAAGGGACTAGCGGGAGATTTTACAATGAGCAGTTCTTC
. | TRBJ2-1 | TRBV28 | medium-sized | CASRRGHEQFF | TGTGCCAGCAGGCGGGGACATGAGCAGTTCTTC
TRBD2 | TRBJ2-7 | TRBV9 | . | CASSESGRAYEQYF | TGTGCCAGCAGCGAAAGCGGGAGGGCCTACGAGCAGTACTTC
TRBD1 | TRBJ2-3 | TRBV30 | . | CAWAGTACTDTQYF | TGTGCCTGGGCCGGGACAGCCTGCACAGATACGCAGTATTTT
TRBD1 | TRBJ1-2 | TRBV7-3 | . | CASSLNRDSSDGYTF | TGTGCCAGCAGCTTAAATCGGGACAGCTCTGATGGCTACACCTTC
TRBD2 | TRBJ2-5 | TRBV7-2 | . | CASSSPPRGRLETQYF | TGTGCCAGCAGCTCTCCGCCGCGGGGGAGGTTAGAGACCCAGTACTTC